The 28 T cell receptor beta chains below all came from one sample that was sequenced in a study of neoadjuvant anti-PD-1 for oral cavity cancer. TCRdb's copy holds only in-frame clones and misses some; the assay was immunoSEQ multiplex PCR. Of about 81,000 clones listed, approximately 80% are singletons. The sample was PBMCs, taken before nivolumab (anti-PD-1) treatment. The receptors were gathered from a person between 35 and 79 years old with oral cavity squamous cell carcinoma.

In nucleotides, the CDR3 is TGTGCCAGCAGCCCCCGCGGGGGGAGAGGCACCGGGGAGCTGTTTTTT. Amino acids: CASSPRGGRGTGELFF. The rearrangement joins TRBV11-2 to TRBJ2-2, with TRBD2 matching 8 bases. Per the germline V gene, CDR1 is SGHAT and CDR2 is FQNNGV. V lost 5 bases and J lost 4; bases outside the gene matches: 9. The CDR3 is 16 residues long.

The J gene is TRBJ2-7, the V gene TRBV4-1, with a weak D call TRBD2 (6 bases). This CDR3 is built from 17 residues. V dropped 0 bases and J dropped 0 bases, with 15 bases sitting between them. CDR1 and CDR2 (germline): MGHRA, YSYEKL. In nucleotides, the CDR3 is TGCGCCAGCAGCCAAGATCGGGTAGCGGCCCGCTCCTACGAGCAGTACTTC. Its protein is CASSQDRVAARSYEQYF.

CDR3 amino acids: CASSLLASGNDEQFF. In DNA, the CDR3 is TGCGCCAGCAGCTTGTTGGCTAGCGGGAATGATGAGCAGTTCTTC. The genes are TRBV5-1 and TRBJ2-1; 9 bases align to TRBD2. The length of the CDR3 is 15 residues. From germline, CDR1 is SGHRS and CDR2 YFSETQ. Trimming at V came to 1 base and at J to 8 bases, leaving 7 bases not matched to a gene.

This clone was seen just once. The genes are TRBV5-4 and TRBJ1-3, with TRBD1 identical over 7 bases. The CDR3 loop spans 14 amino acids. V was pared by 4 bases and J by 7 bases, with 8 bases of the junction left unmatched. Germline loops: CDR1 SGHNT, CDR2 YYREEE (reference sequence). CDR3 amino acids: CASSPRGPGNTIYF. The CDR3 nucleotides are TGTGCCAGCAGCCCGAGGGGGCCCGGGAACACCATATATTTT.

The V call is TRBV6-5, the J call TRBJ2-2; TRBD1 agrees at 8 bases. The CDR3 is 16 amino acids. V lost 4 bases, J lost 1 base, and 5 bases stayed unmatched. Germline assignment: CDR1 MNHEY and CDR2 SVGAGI. This CDR3 is CASSSPDRENTGELFF. Here the CDR3 DNA reads TGTGCCAGCAGTTCTCCGGACAGGGAGAACACCGGGGAGCTGTTTTTT.

CDR3 loop: CASSGRDRRNTGELFF. The CDR3 DNA sequence: TGTGCCAGCAGTGGGCGGGACAGGCGGAACACCGGGGAGCTGTTTTTT. V is TRBV2 and J is TRBJ2-2, with TRBD1 identical over 8 bases. This CDR3 comprises 16 residues. The V gene end was trimmed by 4 bases and the J gene end by 1 base; junction bases not matched to a gene: 5. CDR1 and CDR2 (germline): SNHLY, FYNNEI.

The chain joins TRBV25-1 to TRBJ1-3; D remains ambiguous. CDR1 and CDR2 from the germline V gene are MGHDK and SYGVNS. The CDR3 is 16 residues long. V was clipped by 0 bases and J by 2 bases, with 11 bases between them. For the CDR3, the DNA is TGTGCCAGCAGTGAATACCCGGATAAGACTGGAAACACCATATATTTT. Its translation: CASSEYPDKTGNTIYF.

The genes are TRBV6-1 and TRBJ2-5; 9 positions agree with TRBD2. Per the germline V gene, CDR1 is MNHNS and CDR2 is SASEGT. The CDR3 has 12 residues. Losses at the gene ends were 6 bases for V and 4 bases for J; bases not matched to a gene: 0. The CDR3 DNA sequence: TGTGCCAGCAGGACTAGCGGAGAGACCCAGTACTTC. Translating it yields CASRTSGETQYF.

The chain is built from TRBV30 and TRBJ2-6; 11 nucleotides agree with TRBD1. Trimming removed 3 bases from V and 2 bases from J; junction bases left unmatched: 9. Per germline, CDR1 GTSNPN and CDR2 SVGIG (reference sequence). The CDR3 sequence is 18 residues long. CDR3 in DNA: TGTGCCTGGAGGGTGGACAGGGGGCGAGCCACTGGGGCCAACGTCCTGACTTTC. The encoded protein is CAWRVDRGRATGANVLTF.

The rearrangement uses TRBV6-5 and TRBJ1-5, with a weak D call TRBD1 (5 bases). V shed 6 bases and J shed 2 bases, with 14 bases lying between them. The CDR3 consists of 15 residues. CDR1 is MNHEY and CDR2 is SVGAGI in the germline V gene. As DNA, the CDR3 is TGTGCCAGCAGCAGGGACTCGTGGGGCAATCAGCCCCAGCATTTT. Residues: CASSRDSWGNQPQHF.

This clone was counted a few times. V gene TRBV5-1 combines with J gene TRBJ2-2; 7 bases are shared with TRBD1. J lost 2 bases, V lost 3 bases, and 4 bases had no gene match. Germline values: CDR1 SGHRS, CDR2 YFSETQ. The CDR3 runs 15 residues. CDR3 DNA: TGCGCCAGCAGCTCAGGGGGTATAAACACCGGGGAGCTGTTTTTT. As protein: CASSSGGINTGELFF.

Here the CDR3 reads CASSLGAGGSAYEQYF. The CDR3 region has the DNA TGCGCCAGCAGCTTGGGGGCTGGCGGGAGTGCCTACGAGCAGTACTTC. The chain has TRBV5-1 and TRBJ2-7; TRBD2 aligns across 7 bases. V dropped 0 bases and J dropped 2; count of bases not matched to a gene: 8. The CDR3 covers 16 residues. The germline CDR1 and CDR2 sequences are SGHRS and YFSETQ.

The V and J genes are TRBV5-5 and TRBJ2-2; TRBD1 matches 7 bases. CDR3 length equals 16 residues. Trimming at V came to 0 bases and at J to 4 bases, leaving 6 bases not matched to a gene. In germline, CDR1 is SGHKS, CDR2 YYEKEE (reference sequence). DNA for the CDR3: TGTGCCAGCAGCTTGGAGAGACAGGGCGGCACCGGGGAGCTGTTTTTT. Translating gives CASSLERQGGTGELFF.

This clone was detected only a few times. The V and J genes are TRBV6-5 and TRBJ1-2, with D tentatively TRBD1 (5 bases). Germline V gene lookup returns CDR1 MNHEY and CDR2 SVGAGI. CDR3 length equals 12 residues. V was cut by 6 bases and J by 6 bases, with 11 bases left in between. This chain's CDR3 is CASSPRGDGYTF. CDR3 DNA sequence: TGTGCCAGCAGCCCACGAGGGGATGGCTACACCTTC.

The gene calls are TRBV28 and TRBJ2-4, with D tentatively TRBD1 (5 bases). CDR3 length: 15 residues. Trimming cost V 3 bases and J 0 bases, with 9 bases left between them. Germline CDR1 and CDR2: MDHEN and SYDVKM. CDR3 sequence (DNA): TGTGCCAGCAGTTTTACAGGTCTAGCCAAAAACATTCAGTACTTC. Translation: CASSFTGLAKNIQYF.

This chain joins TRBV5-1 and TRBJ1-4; D possibly corresponds to TRBD1 (6 bases). Germline CDR1 reads SGHRS; CDR2 reads YFSETQ. The CDR3 runs 14 residues. The ends were cut back, 5 bases at V and 2 bases at J, with 10 bases in the middle. In nucleotides, the CDR3 is TGCGCCAGCAGTCAGGACAGCACTAATGAAAAACTGTTTTTT. Translated, it gives CASSQDSTNEKLFF. Full variable domain (missing parts from reference TRBV5-1 and TRBJ1-4): KAGVTQTPRYLIKTRGQQVTLSCSPISGHRSVSWYQQTPGQGLQFLFEYFSETQRNKGNFPGRFSGRQFSNSRSEMNVSTLELGDSALYLCASSQDSTNEKLFFGSGTQLSVL.

A single count supports this clone. This rearrangement joins TRBV6-5 to TRBJ1-5, with 11 bases lining up with TRBD1. Per germline, CDR1 MNHEY and CDR2 SVGAGI. V lost 10 bases and J lost 3; bases outside the gene matches: 2. This CDR3 is 13 amino acids long. The CDR3 DNA reads as TGTGCCACAGGACAGGGGGCCAATCAGCCCCAGCATTTT. Translated, it gives CATGQGANQPQHF.

V usage is TRBV2 and J usage is TRBJ1-5; no reliable D call. The germline CDR1 and CDR2 sequences are SNHLY and FYNNEI. Trimming removed 5 bases from V and 4 bases from J, with 18 bases in between. CDR3 length: 16 amino acids. CDR3 amino acids: CASSLAAAGSNQPQHF. DNA of the CDR3: TGTGCCAGCAGTCTCGCGGCGGCAGGCTCAAATCAGCCCCAGCATTTT.

This clone has just a few counts. The chain uses TRBV28 and TRBJ2-2; D uncertain. The V end was cut by 2 bases, the J end by 7 bases, with 8 bases between. The germline gives CDR1 MDHEN, CDR2 SYDVKM. This CDR3 spans 13 amino acids. Here the CDR3 reads CASSLIGFGELFF. DNA for the CDR3: TGTGCCAGCAGTTTAATTGGTTTCGGGGAGCTGTTTTTT.

The chain employs TRBV30 and TRBJ1-4, with D possibly TRBD1 on 6 matching bases. Trimming stripped 3 bases from V and 1 base from J, with 30 bases between. From germline, CDR1 is GTSNPN and CDR2 SVGIG (reference sequence). The CDR3 loop spans 21 amino acids. The CDR3 DNA is TGTGCCTGGAGGTGGCAGCGGTCCATCTTTCAGGGGCGGCAAACTAATGAAAAACTGTTTTTT. Its protein is CAWRWQRSIFQGRQTNEKLFF.

This rearrangement joins TRBV6-5 to TRBJ1-1, with D possibly being TRBD1 (6 bases). Looked up from germline, CDR1 is MNHEY and CDR2 is SVGAGI. CDR3 size: 15 residues. Trimming stripped 4 bases from V and 7 bases from J, with 19 bases between. CDR3 DNA: TGTGCCAGCAGTTCTAATCCGGGACAAGCCATTGAAGCTTTCTTT. This codes for CASSSNPGQAIEAFF.

J is TRBJ2-2 and V is TRBV5-1; D remains ambiguous. The V gene's germline CDR1 is SGHRS and CDR2 YFSETQ. The ends were cut back, 1 base at V and 1 base at J, with 5 bases in the middle. The CDR3 extends over 14 amino acids. This CDR3 reads CASSLKQNTGELFF. The DNA for the CDR3 is TGCGCCAGCAGCTTGAAACAGAACACCGGGGAGCTGTTTTTT.

J is TRBJ2-7 and V is TRBV5-4; 10 bases agree with TRBD1. The germline V gene has CDR1 SGHNT and CDR2 YYREEE (reference sequence). Trimming at V came to 4 bases and at J to 3 bases, leaving 10 bases not matched to a gene. The CDR3 is 16 amino acids. The CDR3 nucleotides read TGTGCCAGCAGCCTACGACAGGGGGCGACGGGCTACGAGCAGTACTTC. It specifies CASSLRQGATGYEQYF.

The V gene is TRBV7-2, the J gene TRBJ1-5; D is ambiguous. The CDR3 contains 12 residues. V shed 3 bases and J shed 6 bases, with 6 bases lying between them. Germline-derived CDR1 and CDR2 are SGHTA and FQGNSA. CDR3 sequence (DNA): TGTGCCAGCAGCTTCCCGGCTCAGCCCCAGCATTTT. Translated, it gives CASSFPAQPQHF.

The V and J genes are TRBV30 and TRBJ2-7, with D hard to call. The germline gives CDR1 GTSNPN, CDR2 SVGIG (reference sequence). Deletions cut 3 bases from V and 4 bases from J, with 16 bases between. The CDR3 consists of 14 residues. CDR3 nucleotides: TGTGCCTGGAGGGCGAAGGATTTCCTTTACGAGCAGTACTTC. Translating it yields CAWRAKDFLYEQYF.

The chain joins TRBV27 to TRBJ1-2, with D possibly matching TRBD1 (5 bases). V lost 8 bases, J lost 0 bases, and 13 bases lay in between. CDR1 and CDR2 from the germline V gene are MNHEY and SMNVEV (reference sequence). This CDR3 contains 14 residues. CDR3 loop: CASGPQDSNYGYTF. The DNA for the CDR3 is TGTGCCAGCGGCCCACAGGATTCTAACTATGGCTACACCTTC.

This clone occurred once. The chain carries TRBV2 and TRBJ1-4; D not certain. The CDR3 has 17 amino acids. Germline CDR1 SNHLY, CDR2 FYNNEI. Deletions cut 4 bases from V and 0 bases from J, with 15 bases between. CDR3 nucleotides: TGTGCCAGCAGTGGGCGTGGACGATCTACAACTAATGAAAAACTGTTTTTT. This gives the protein CASSGRGRSTTNEKLFF.

This sequence joins TRBV28 and TRBJ2-7; weak D call: TRBD1 (6 bases). The CDR3 has 14 residues. V was trimmed by 3 bases and J by 3 bases, leaving 12 bases between them. Germline lookup yields CDR1 MDHEN and CDR2 SYDVKM. The CDR3 DNA reads as TGTGCCAGCAGTTTCGGACAGAAAGTCTACGAGCAGTACTTC. Its translation: CASSFGQKVYEQYF.